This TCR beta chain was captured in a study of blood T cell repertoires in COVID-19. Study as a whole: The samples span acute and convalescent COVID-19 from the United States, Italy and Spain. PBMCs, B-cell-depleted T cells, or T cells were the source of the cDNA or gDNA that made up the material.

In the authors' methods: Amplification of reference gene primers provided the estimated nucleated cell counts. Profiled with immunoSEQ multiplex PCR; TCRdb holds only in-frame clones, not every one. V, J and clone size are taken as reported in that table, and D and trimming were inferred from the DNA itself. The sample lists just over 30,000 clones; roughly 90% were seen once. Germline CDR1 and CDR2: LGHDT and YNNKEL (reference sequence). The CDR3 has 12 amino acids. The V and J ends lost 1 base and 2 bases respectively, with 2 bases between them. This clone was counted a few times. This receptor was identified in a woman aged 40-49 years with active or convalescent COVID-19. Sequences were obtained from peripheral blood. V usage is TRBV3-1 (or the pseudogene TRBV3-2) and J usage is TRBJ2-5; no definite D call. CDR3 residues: CASSQAQETQYF. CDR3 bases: TGTGCCAGCAGCCAAGCGCAAGAGACCCAGTACTTC.